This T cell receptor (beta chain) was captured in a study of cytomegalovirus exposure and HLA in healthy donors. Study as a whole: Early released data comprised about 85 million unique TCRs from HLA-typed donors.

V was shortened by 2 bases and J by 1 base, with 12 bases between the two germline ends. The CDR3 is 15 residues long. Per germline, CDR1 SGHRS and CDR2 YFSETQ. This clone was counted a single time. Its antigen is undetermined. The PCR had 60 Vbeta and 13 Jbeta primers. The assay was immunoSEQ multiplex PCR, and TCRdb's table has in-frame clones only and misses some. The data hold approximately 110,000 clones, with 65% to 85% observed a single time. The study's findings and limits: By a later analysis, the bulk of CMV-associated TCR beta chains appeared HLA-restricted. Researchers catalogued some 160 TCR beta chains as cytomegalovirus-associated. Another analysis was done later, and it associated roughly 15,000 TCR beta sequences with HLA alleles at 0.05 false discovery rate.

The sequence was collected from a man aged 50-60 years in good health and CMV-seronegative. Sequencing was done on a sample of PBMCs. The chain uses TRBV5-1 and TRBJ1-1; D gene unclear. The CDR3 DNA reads TGCGCCAGCAGCTTTCGGGAAGGAGGGAACACTGAAGCTTTCTTT. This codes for CASSFREGGNTEAFF.